This T cell receptor beta chain was retrieved from a study of T cell repertoires in cytomegalovirus infection. Study summary: HLA-B-restricted CMV epitopes that are well studied, plus recently identified HLA-C-restricted ones, were used by the study.

This clonotype showed up just once. The antigen is undetermined. TCRdb processed the reads anew with MiXCR; each CDR3 protein has one entry. Of just over 450,000 distinct CDR3 sequences in the sample, under 45% are singletons; the top ten hold about 41%. Germline V CDR1 and CDR2: LNHDA, SQIVND (reference sequence). Trimming left V 4 bases short and J 1 base short, with 13 bases between. The CDR3 length is 15 residues. Study observations and caveats: The study identified carriers of CMV plus the relevant HLA from cumulative public TCR beta family frequency. Dominating the ex vivo response were TCR beta clonotypes that were CMV-specific and HLA-C-restricted.

The rearrangement joins TRBV19 to TRBJ1-1, with TRBD1 as a possible D gene (6 bases). The sample in question was cultured PBMCs, obtained from culture after CMV antigen stimulation. This TCR derives from a human donor in good health (CMV status not recorded). Some clones in this sample may be carry-over from other donors' samples. The CDR3 protein is CASSKGHPRNTEAFF. The DNA for the CDR3 is TGTGCCAGTAGTAAGGGACACCCCAGGAACACTGAAGCTTTCTTT.